The rows below give T cell receptor beta chains drawn from one sample of a study of blood T cell repertoires in COVID-19. TCRdb keeps only in-frame clones here, not all; method: immunoSEQ multiplex PCR. This table has 80,000 to 100,000 clones, about four fifths appearing once. Sequenced sample: peripheral blood. The receptors stem from a man in his 70s with acute or convalescent COVID-19. The CDR3 runs from the conserved cysteine through the conserved F or W. D genes are given only for firm matches. Clone size appears in some rows only: once, few, many, or a class for an expanded clone.

j_call	clone_size	v_call	d_call	cdr3_aa	cdr3_nt
TRBJ1-1	.	TRBV2	.	CASSVRGSAEAFF	TGTGCCAGCAGTGTTAGGGGGTCAGCTGAAGCTTTCTTT
TRBJ2-5	.	TRBV20-1	TRBD2	CSASSGRAFGHKWETQYF	TGCAGTGCTAGTAGCGGGAGGGCCTTCGGGCATAAATGGGAGACCCAGTACTTC
TRBJ2-3	.	TRBV6-5	.	CASIGHHADTQYF	TGTGCCAGCATTGGACATCACGCAGATACGCAGTATTTT
TRBJ2-7	.	TRBV28	TRBD2	CASSFTTSGRPEQYF	TGTGCCAGCAGCTTTACCACTAGCGGGAGACCCGAGCAGTACTTC
TRBJ2-2	once	TRBV11-3	.	CASSLQGMIGELFF	TGTGCCAGCAGCTTACAGGGAATGATCGGGGAGCTGTTTTTT
TRBJ2-7	.	TRBV25-1	TRBD1	CASSDPGQGMSEQYF	TGTGCCAGCAGTGACCCTGGACAGGGGATGTCCGAGCAGTACTTC
TRBJ2-1	few	TRBV7-2	.	CASSLGGLRGGPAEQFF	TGTGCCAGCAGCTTAGGCGGCCTCAGGGGAGGGCCTGCGGAGCAGTTCTTC
TRBJ1-1	.	TRBV6-1	.	CASSDPYTEAFF	TGTGCCAGCAGTGACCCTTACACTGAAGCTTTCTTT
TRBJ2-5	.	TRBV24-1	TRBD2	CATSDLRRGLDQETQYF	TGTGCCACCAGTGATTTGCGGCGGGGACTAGACCAAGAGACCCAGTACTTC
TRBJ2-5	.	TRBV7-7	TRBD2	CASSLASAGGPQTQYF	TGTGCTAGCAGCTTAGCGTCAGCGGGAGGGCCACAGACCCAGTACTTC
TRBJ2-7	.	TRBV11-3	.	CASSPGQMSSYEQYF	TGTGCCAGCAGCCCTGGACAGATGAGCTCCTACGAGCAGTACTTC
TRBJ2-3	once	TRBV15	TRBD2	CATSGRLAGATDTQYF	TGTGCCACCAGCGGTAGACTAGCGGGGGCCACAGATACGCAGTATTTT
TRBJ1-2	once	TRBV4-1	.	CASSQDGQGPYGYTF	TGCGCCAGCAGCCAAGATGGGCAGGGTCCCTATGGCTACACCTTC
TRBJ1-1	.	TRBV5-1	TRBD1	CASSPQPGQGDVGAFF	TGCGCCAGCAGCCCCCAACCCGGACAGGGGGACGTGGGAGCTTTCTTT
TRBJ1-6	.	TRBV18	TRBD1	CASSPAGGNSPLHF	TGTGCCAGCTCACCTGCAGGGGGGAATTCACCCCTCCACTTT
TRBJ1-2	.	TRBV6-1	.	CASSEYRAGYTF	TGTGCCAGCAGTGAGTACAGGGCGGGCTACACCTTC
TRBJ1-2	few	TRBV10-2	.	CASSEPTSRGYTF	TGCGCCAGCAGTGAGCCCACCTCTAGGGGCTACACCTTC
TRBJ1-4	.	TRBV19	.	CASTLGFTNEKLFF	TGTGCCAGTACCCTAGGATTCACAAATGAAAAACTGTTTTTT